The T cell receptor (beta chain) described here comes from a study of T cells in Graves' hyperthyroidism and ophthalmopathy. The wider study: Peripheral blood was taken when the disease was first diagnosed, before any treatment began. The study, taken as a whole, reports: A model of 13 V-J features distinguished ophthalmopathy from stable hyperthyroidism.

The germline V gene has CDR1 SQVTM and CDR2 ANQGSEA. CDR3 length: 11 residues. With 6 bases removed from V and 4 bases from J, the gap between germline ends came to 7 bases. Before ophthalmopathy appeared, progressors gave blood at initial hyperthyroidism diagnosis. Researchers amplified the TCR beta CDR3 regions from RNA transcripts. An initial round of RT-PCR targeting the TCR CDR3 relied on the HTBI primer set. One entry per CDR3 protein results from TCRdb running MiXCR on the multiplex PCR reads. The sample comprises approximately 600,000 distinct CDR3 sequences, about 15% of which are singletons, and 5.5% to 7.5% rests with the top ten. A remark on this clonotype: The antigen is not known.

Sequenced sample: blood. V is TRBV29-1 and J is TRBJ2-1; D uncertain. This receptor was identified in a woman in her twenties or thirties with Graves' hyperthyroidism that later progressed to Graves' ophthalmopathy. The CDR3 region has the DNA TGCAGCGTGATTCCGTACAATGAGCAGTTCTTC. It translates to CSVIPYNEQFF.